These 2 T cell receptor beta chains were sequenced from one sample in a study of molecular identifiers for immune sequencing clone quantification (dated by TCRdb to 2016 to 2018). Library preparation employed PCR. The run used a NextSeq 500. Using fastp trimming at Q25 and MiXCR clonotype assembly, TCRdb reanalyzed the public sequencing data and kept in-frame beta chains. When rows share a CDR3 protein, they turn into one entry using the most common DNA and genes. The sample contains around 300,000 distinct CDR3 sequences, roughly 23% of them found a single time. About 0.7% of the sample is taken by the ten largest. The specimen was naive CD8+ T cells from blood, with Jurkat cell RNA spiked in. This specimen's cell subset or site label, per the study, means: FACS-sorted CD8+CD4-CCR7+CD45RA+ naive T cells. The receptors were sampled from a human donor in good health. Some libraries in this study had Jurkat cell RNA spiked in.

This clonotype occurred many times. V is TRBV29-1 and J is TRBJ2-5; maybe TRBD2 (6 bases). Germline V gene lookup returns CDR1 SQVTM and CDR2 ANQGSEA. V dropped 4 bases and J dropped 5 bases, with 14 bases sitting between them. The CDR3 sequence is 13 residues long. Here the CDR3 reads CSVGGGEVETQYF. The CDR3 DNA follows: TGCAGCGTTGGTGGAGGGGAGGTTGAGACCCAGTACTTC.

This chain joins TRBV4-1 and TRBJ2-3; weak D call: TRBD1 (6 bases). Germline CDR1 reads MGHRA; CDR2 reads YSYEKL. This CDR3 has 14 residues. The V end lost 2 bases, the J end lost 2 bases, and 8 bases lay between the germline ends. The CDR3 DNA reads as TGCGCCAGCAGCCAAACAGGGATCACAGATACGCAGTATTTT. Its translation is CASSQTGITDTQYF.